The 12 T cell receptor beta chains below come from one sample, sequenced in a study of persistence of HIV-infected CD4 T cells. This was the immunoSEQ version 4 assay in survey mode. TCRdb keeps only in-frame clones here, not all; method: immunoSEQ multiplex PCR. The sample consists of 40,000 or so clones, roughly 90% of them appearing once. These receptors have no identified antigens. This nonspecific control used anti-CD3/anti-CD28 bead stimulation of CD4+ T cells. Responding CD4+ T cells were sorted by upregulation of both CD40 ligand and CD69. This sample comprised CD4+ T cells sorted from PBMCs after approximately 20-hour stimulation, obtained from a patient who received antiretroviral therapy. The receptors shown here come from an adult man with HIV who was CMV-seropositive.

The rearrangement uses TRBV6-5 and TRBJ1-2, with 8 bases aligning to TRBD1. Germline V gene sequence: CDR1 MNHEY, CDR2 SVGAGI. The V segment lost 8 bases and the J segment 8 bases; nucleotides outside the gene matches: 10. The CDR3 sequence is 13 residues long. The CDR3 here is CASRQGRFSGYTF. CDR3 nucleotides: TGTGCCAGCCGACAGGGGCGGTTTAGCGGCTACACCTTC.

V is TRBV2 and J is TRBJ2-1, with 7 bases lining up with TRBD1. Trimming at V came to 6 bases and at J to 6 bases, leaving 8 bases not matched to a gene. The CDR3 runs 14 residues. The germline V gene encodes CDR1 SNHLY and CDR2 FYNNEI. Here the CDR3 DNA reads TGTGCCAGCAGGGGGACAGTAACCTTCAATGAGCAGTTCTTC. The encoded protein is CASRGTVTFNEQFF.

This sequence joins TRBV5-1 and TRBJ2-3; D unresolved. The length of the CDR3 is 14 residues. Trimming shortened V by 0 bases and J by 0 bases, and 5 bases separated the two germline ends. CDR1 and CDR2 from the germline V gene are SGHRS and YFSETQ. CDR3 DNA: TGCGCCAGCAGCTTGGGCTCTAGCACAGATACGCAGTATTTT. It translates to CASSLGSSTDTQYF.

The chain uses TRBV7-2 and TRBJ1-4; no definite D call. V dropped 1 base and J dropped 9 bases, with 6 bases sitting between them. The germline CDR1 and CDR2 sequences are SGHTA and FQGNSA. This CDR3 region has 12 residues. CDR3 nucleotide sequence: TGTGCCAGCAGCTTAGGCCCCAAAAAACTGTTTTTT. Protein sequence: CASSLGPKKLFF.

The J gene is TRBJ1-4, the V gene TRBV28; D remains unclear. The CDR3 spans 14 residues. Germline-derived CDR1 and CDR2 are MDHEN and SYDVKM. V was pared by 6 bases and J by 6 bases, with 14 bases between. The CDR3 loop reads CASSASDRDEKLFF. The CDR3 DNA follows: TGTGCCAGCAGCGCCTCGGACCGTGATGAAAAACTGTTTTTT.

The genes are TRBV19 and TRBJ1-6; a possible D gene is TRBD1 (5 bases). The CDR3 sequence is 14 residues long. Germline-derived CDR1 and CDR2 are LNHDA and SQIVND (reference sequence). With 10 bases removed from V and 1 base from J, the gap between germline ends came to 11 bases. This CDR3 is CATSEGSYNSPLHF. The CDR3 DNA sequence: TGTGCCACGAGCGAGGGGTCCTATAATTCACCCCTCCACTTT.

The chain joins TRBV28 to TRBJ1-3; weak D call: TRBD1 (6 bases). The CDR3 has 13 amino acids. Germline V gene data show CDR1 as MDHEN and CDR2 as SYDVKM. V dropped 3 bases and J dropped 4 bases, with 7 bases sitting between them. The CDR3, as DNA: TGTGCCAGCAGTTTGAGGGGGGGAAACACCATATATTTT. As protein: CASSLRGGNTIYF.

The CDR3: CASSLPPRDGRYYEQYF. CDR3 sequence (DNA): TGTGCCAGCAGCTTACCCCCACGGGACGGAAGATACTACGAGCAGTACTTC. This chain connects TRBV7-4 to TRBJ2-7; D is tentatively TRBD1 or TRBD2 (5 bases each). Germline lookup yields CDR1 SGHVT and CDR2 SQSDAQ. This CDR3 spans 17 amino acids. Trimming shortened V by 2 bases and J by 3 bases, and 20 bases separated the two germline ends.

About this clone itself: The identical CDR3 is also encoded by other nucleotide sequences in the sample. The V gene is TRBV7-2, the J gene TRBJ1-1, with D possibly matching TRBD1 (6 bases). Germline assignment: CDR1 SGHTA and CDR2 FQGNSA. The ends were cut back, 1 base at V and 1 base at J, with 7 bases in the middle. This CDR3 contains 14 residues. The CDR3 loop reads CASSLGGPNTEAFF. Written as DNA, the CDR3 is TGTGCCAGCAGCTTAGGGGGGCCGAACACTGAAGCTTTCTTT.

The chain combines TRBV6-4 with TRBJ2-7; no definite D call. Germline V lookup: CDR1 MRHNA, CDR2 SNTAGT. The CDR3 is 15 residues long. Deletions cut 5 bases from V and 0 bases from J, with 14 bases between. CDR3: CASSRLPTSSYEQYF. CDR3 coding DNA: TGTGCCAGCAGTCGACTGCCGACAAGCTCCTACGAGCAGTACTTC.

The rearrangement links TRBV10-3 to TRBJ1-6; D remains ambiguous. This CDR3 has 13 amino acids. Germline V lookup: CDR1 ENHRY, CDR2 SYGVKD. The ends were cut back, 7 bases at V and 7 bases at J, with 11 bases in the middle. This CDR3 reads CAITPGANSPLHF. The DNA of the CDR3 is TGTGCCATCACCCCTGGAGCCAATTCACCCCTCCACTTT.

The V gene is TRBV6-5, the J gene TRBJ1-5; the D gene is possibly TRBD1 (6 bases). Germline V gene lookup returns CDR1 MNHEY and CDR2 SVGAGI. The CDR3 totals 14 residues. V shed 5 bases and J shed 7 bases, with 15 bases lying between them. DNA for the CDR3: TGTGCCAGCAGTCTACGAGGGACACTCCAGCCCCAGCATTTT. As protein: CASSLRGTLQPQHF.